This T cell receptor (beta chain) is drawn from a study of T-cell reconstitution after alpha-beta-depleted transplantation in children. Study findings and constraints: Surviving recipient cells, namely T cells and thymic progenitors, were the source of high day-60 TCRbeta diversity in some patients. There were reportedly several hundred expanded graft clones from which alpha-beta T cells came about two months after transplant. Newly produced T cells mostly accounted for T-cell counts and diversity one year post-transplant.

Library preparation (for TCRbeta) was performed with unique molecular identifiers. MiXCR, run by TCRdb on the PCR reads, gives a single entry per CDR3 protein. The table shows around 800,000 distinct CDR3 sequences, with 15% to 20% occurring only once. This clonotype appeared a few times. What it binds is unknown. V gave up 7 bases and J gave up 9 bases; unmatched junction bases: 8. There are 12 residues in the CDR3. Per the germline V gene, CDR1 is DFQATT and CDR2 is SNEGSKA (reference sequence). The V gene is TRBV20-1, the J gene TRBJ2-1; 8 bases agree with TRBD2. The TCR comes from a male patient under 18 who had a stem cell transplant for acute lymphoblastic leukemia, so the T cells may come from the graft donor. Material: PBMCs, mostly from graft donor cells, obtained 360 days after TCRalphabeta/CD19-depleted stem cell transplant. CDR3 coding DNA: TGCAGTGTGGGAGCGGGAGAGGTTGAGCAGTTCTTC. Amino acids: CSVGAGEVEQFF.